The 23 T cell receptor beta chains in this list originate from one sample, sequenced in a study of shared clonotypes between healthy human individuals. Positively selected for CCR7, the CD45RO-negative cells used as naive CD8 cells excluded terminally differentiated effector memory CD45RA+ cells. The protocol was immunoSEQ multiplex PCR, while the TCRdb copy is restricted to in-frame clones and leaves out a portion. This repertoire shows 2 million to 2.5 million clones, about 95% found once; its top ten account for about 1.1%. The specimen sequenced was naive CD8+ T cells sorted from blood. The receptors were gathered from a man between 18 and 35 years old in good health.

This clone turned up a few times. The CDR3 region is CARRVDTEAFF. The CDR3 region has the DNA TGTGCCCGCAGGGTTGACACTGAAGCTTTCTTT. The chain links TRBV30 to TRBJ1-1; D perhaps matches TRBD1 (5 bases). This CDR3 comprises 11 residues. In germline, CDR1 is GTSNPN, CDR2 SVGIG (reference sequence). Trimming removed 8 bases at V and 3 bases at J, with 10 bases between.

The V call is TRBV7-8, the J call TRBJ2-1, with TRBD1 matching over 9 bases. Per germline, CDR1 SGHVS and CDR2 FQNEAQ. The CDR3 totals 16 residues. V dropped 2 bases and J dropped 5; count of bases not matched to a gene: 7. CDR3 DNA: TGTGCCAGCAGCTTAAGGGGGGGACAGGGAAACAATGAGCAGTTCTTC. It encodes CASSLRGGQGNNEQFF. The full variable domain, its missing parts supplied by reference TRBV7-8 and TRBJ2-1, is GAGVSQSPRYKVAKRGQDVALRCDPISGHVSLFWYQQALGQGPEFLTYFQNEAQLDKSGLPSDRFFAERPEGSVSTLKIQRTQQEDSAVYLCASSLRGGQGNNEQFFGPGTRLTVL.

This sequence joins TRBV5-6 and TRBJ2-3; D gene unclear. Germline V lookup: CDR1 SGHDT, CDR2 YYEEEE. V was clipped by 0 bases and J by 5 bases, with 10 bases between them. The CDR3 runs to 14 residues. The CDR3 loop reads CASSLGGTGDTQYF. CDR3 DNA: TGTGCCAGCAGCTTGGGAGGAACGGGAGATACGCAGTATTTT.

DNA of the CDR3: TGTGCCAGCTCACCTTCGGGAGGGCCGACAGATACGCAGTATTTT. As protein: CASSPSGGPTDTQYF. This chain uses TRBV18 with TRBJ2-3, with 8 positions matching TRBD2. Trimming removed 3 bases from V and 3 bases from J; junction bases left unmatched: 5. Germline V gene data show CDR1 as KGHSH and CDR2 as LQKENI. The CDR3 runs to 15 residues.

The CDR3 DNA reads as TGCGCCAGCAGCCTAACCCCTAGCGGTACAGATACGCAGTATTTT. This translates into CASSLTPSGTDTQYF. This chain connects TRBV4-1 to TRBJ2-3; 7 bases are shared with TRBD2. CDR3 length: 15 residues. The J segment lost 3 bases and the V segment lost 4 bases, leaving 7 bases of the junction unmatched. CDR1 and CDR2 (germline): MGHRA, YSYEKL.

The gene calls are TRBV9 and TRBJ2-1; D is perhaps TRBD1 (5 bases). The V gene lost 0 bases and the J gene lost 4 bases, with 17 bases spanning the gap. The CDR3 runs 17 residues. Germline V gene sequence: CDR1 SGDLS, CDR2 YYNGEE. CDR3 DNA sequence: TGTGCCAGCAGCGTAGTAGGCCCCGCCCAGGGATACAATGAGCAGTTCTTC. It specifies CASSVVGPAQGYNEQFF. The whole variable domain, filled in from reference TRBV9 and TRBJ2-1, reads DSGVTQTPKHLITATGQRVTLRCSPRSGDLSVYWYQQSLDQGLQFLIQYYNGEERAKGNILERFSAQQFPDLHSELNLSSLELGDSALYFCASSVVGPAQGYNEQFFGPGTRLTVL.

There are a few counts of this clone. The chain recombines TRBV5-6 with TRBJ1-2, with D maybe TRBD1 (5 bases). V lost 4 bases and J lost 5, with 15 bases in between. CDR1 is SGHDT and CDR2 is YYEEEE in the germline V gene. This CDR3 contains 14 residues. In nucleotides, the CDR3 is TGTGCCAGCAGCCCGGGGGGGACCCCATATGGCTACACCTTC. Residues: CASSPGGTPYGYTF.

Note on this clone: The same CDR3 is also encoded by other DNA sequences in this sample. The chain links TRBV5-6 to TRBJ1-5; no clear D gene. The V end was cut by 0 bases, the J end by 3 bases, with 7 bases between. CDR1 and CDR2 (germline): SGHDT, YYEEEE. The CDR3 loop spans 14 amino acids. CDR3 nucleotides: TGTGCCAGCAGCTTGGAGGGTAACAATCAGCCCCAGCATTTT. Residues: CASSLEGNNQPQHF. Based on the CDR3 plus reference TRBV5-6 and TRBJ1-5, the full variable domain is DAGVTQSPTHLIKTRGQQVTLRCSPKSGHDTVSWYQQALGQGPQFIFQYYEEEERQRGNFPDRFSGHQFPNYSSELNVNALLLGDSALYLCASSLEGNNQPQHFGDGTRLSIL.

The chain uses TRBV6-5 and TRBJ2-7, with no clear D. CDR1 and CDR2 from the germline V gene are MNHEY and SVGAGI. This CDR3 has 15 amino acids. V was pared by 6 bases and J by 0 bases, with 15 bases between. CDR3 bases: TGTGCCAGCAGCCCGACTCCTTTTCCCTCCTACGAGCAGTACTTC. Protein sequence: CASSPTPFPSYEQYF.

The chain employs TRBV6-1 and TRBJ2-7, with 7 bases fitting TRBD2. CDR1 and CDR2 (germline): MNHNS, SASEGT. V shed 6 bases, J shed 1 base, and the junction held 3 bases outside the gene matches. CDR3 length: 13 amino acids. The CDR3 is CASRVLASYEQYF. CDR3 DNA: TGTGCCAGCAGAGTACTAGCGTCCTACGAGCAGTACTTC.

As to this clone: Other DNA sequences of this sample code for an identical CDR3. The chain carries TRBV19 and TRBJ1-5, with no clear D. This CDR3 spans 13 amino acids. Germline CDR1 LNHDA, CDR2 SQIVND (reference sequence). Trimming cost V 2 bases and J 0 bases, with 2 bases left between them. CDR3 nucleotides: TGTGCCAGTAGTATATCTAGCAATCAGCCCCAGCATTTT. Protein: CASSISSNQPQHF.

CDR3 sequence: CASSAFPGGAGNEKLFF. Here the CDR3 DNA reads TGTGCCAGCAGCGCGTTCCCCGGGGGGGCGGGGAATGAAAAACTGTTTTTT. The chain joins TRBV2 to TRBJ1-4, with D perhaps matching TRBD1 (6 bases). V shed 6 bases and J shed 5 bases, with 22 bases lying between them. CDR1 and CDR2 (germline): SNHLY, FYNNEI. This CDR3 contains 17 residues.

This sequence joins TRBV27 and TRBJ2-7; D may match TRBD1 or TRBD2 (5 bases each). Between the trimmed V and J ends, which lost 4 bases and 2 bases, there was a span of 12 bases. CDR3 length equals 14 residues. Germline CDR1 MNHEY, CDR2 SMNVEV (reference sequence). The chain's CDR3 is CASSYHQGAYEQYF. The DNA for the CDR3 is TGTGCCAGCAGTTACCACCAGGGAGCCTACGAGCAGTACTTC.

This sequence joins TRBV4-1 and TRBJ2-5, with 8 positions matching TRBD1. CDR1 and CDR2 (germline): MGHRA, YSYEKL. This CDR3 is built from 13 residues. The ends lost 4 bases at V and 4 bases at J; junction bases unmatched: 2. CDR3 DNA: TGCGCCAGCAGCCCTACAGGGGGAGAGACCCAGTACTTC. This gives the protein CASSPTGGETQYF.

The gene calls are TRBV4-1 and TRBJ1-5; D perhaps matches TRBD1 (5 bases). V dropped 0 bases and J dropped 5 bases, with 11 bases sitting between them. The CDR3 length is 15 residues. CDR1 MGHRA and CDR2 YSYEKL come from the germline V gene. The CDR3 DNA reads as TGCGCCAGCAGCCAAGACGGAAAGGGGCATCAGCCCCAGCATTTT. Translation gives CASSQDGKGHQPQHF.

V gene TRBV6-1 combines with J gene TRBJ2-2; D remains unclear. Germline CDR1 is MNHNS and CDR2 is SASEGT. V was cut by 4 bases and J by 7 bases, with 13 bases left in between. This CDR3 contains 14 residues. In nucleotides, the CDR3 is TGTGCCAGCAGTGGGTCTGTTCTTGGCGGGGAGCTGTTTTTT. It specifies CASSGSVLGGELFF.

The V call is TRBV28, the J call TRBJ2-7, with 14 nucleotides matching TRBD2. Germline lookup yields CDR1 MDHEN and CDR2 SYDVKM. This CDR3 has 20 residues. V lost 5 bases, J lost 1 base, and 16 bases stayed unmatched. Here the CDR3 reads CASSPGLAGALVYSSYEQYF. Here the CDR3 DNA reads TGTGCCAGCAGTCCGGGACTAGCGGGAGCTCTTGTCTATTCGTCCTACGAGCAGTACTTC.

This chain links TRBV10-2 with TRBJ1-4, with D maybe TRBD1 (5 bases). CDR1 and CDR2 from the germline V gene are WSHSY and SAAADI. The CDR3 totals 14 residues. Trimming took off 3 bases at V and 7 bases at J, with 12 bases between the two ends. CDR3 amino acids: CASSDAQGGEKLFF. Written as DNA, the CDR3 is TGCGCCAGCAGTGATGCCCAGGGCGGTGAAAAACTGTTTTTT.

This sequence joins TRBV7-9 and TRBJ2-5, with D hard to call. Trimming shortened V by 5 bases and J by 4 bases, and 11 bases separated the two germline ends. The CDR3 has 13 amino acids. Germline assignment: CDR1 SEHNR and CDR2 FQNEAQ (reference sequence). The CDR3 spells CASSDPMGETQYF. In DNA, the CDR3 is TGTGCCAGCAGCGATCCAATGGGAGAGACCCAGTACTTC.

This chain joins TRBV5-6 and TRBJ1-2; the D gene is possibly TRBD1 (5 bases). Between the trimmed V and J ends, which lost 0 bases and 7 bases, there was a span of 10 bases. Germline CDR1 reads SGHDT; CDR2 reads YYEEEE. The CDR3 runs to 13 residues. Here the CDR3 reads CASSLAGGVGYTF. For the CDR3, the DNA is TGTGCCAGCAGCTTGGCCGGGGGTGTTGGCTACACCTTC.

This chain connects TRBV11-1 to TRBJ2-7; tentatively, D is TRBD1 (5 bases). CDR1 and CDR2 from the germline V gene are SGHAT and FQDESV (reference sequence). The CDR3 is 13 residues long. The V gene lost 5 bases and the J gene lost 2 bases, with 10 bases spanning the gap. CDR3 DNA: TGTGCCAGCAGCGCAACAGGTGCCTACGAGCAGTACTTC. It specifies CASSATGAYEQYF.

The rearrangement joins TRBV12-2 to TRBJ2-7; TRBD2 reflects the table's D call only, with no check against the DNA. TRBV12-2 is a recognized pseudogene. The CDR3 has 17 amino acids. Here the CDR3 DNA reads TGTGCAAGTCGCTTAGCGCAAAAGCGGGGGGTCTCCTACGAGCAGTACTTC. Its protein product is CASRLAQKRGVSYEQYF.

In the case of this clone: Within the sample, other DNA sequences also encode this same CDR3. The chain couples TRBV27 to TRBJ2-7; 10 bases fit TRBD1. The CDR3 covers 13 residues. Per the germline V gene, CDR1 is MNHEY and CDR2 is SMNVEV (reference sequence). Losses at the gene ends were 5 bases for V and 6 bases for J; bases not matched to a gene: 4. The DNA of the CDR3 is TGTGCCAGCAGTCCCGGGACAGGGGCCGAGCAGTACTTC. Translated, it gives CASSPGTGAEQYF.